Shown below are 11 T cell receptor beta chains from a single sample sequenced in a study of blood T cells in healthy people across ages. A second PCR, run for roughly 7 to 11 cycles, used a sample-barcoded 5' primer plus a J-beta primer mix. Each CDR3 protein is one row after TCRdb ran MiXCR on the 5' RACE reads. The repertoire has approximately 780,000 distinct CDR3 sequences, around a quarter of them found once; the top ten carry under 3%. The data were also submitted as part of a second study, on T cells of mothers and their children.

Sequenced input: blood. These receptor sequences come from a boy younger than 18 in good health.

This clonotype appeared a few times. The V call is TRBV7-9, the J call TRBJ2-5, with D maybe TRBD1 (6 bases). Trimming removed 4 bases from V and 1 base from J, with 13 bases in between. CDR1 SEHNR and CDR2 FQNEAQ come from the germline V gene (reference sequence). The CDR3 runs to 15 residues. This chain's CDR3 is CASSYREWGQETQYF. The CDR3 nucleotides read TGTGCCAGCAGCTACAGGGAGTGGGGCCAAGAGACCCAGTACTTC. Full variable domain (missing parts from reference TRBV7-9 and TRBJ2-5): DTGVSQNPRHKITKRGQNVTFRCDPISEHNRLYWYRQTLGQGPEFLTYFQNEAQLEKSRLLSDRFSAERPKGSFSTLEIQRTEQGDSAMYLCASSYREWGQETQYFGPGTRLLVL.

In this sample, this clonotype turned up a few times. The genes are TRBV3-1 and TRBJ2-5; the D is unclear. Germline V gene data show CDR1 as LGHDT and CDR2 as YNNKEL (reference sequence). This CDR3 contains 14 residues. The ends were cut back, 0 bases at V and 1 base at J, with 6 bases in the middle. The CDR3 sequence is CASSQEAPQETQYF. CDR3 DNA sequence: TGTGCCAGCAGCCAAGAGGCACCCCAAGAGACCCAGTACTTC.

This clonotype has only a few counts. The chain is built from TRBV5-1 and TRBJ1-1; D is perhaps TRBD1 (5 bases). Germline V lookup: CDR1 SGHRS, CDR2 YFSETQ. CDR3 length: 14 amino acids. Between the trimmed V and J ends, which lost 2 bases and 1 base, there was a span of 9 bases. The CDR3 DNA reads TGCGCCAGCAGCTTTAGGGGCTCGAACACTGAAGCTTTCTTT. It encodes CASSFRGSNTEAFF.

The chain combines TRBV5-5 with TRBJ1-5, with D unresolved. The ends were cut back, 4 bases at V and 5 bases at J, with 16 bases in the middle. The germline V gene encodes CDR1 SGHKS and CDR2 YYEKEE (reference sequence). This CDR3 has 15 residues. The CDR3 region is CASSPDGRSDQPQHF. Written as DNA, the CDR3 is TGTGCCAGCAGCCCTGATGGAAGGTCTGATCAGCCCCAGCATTTT.

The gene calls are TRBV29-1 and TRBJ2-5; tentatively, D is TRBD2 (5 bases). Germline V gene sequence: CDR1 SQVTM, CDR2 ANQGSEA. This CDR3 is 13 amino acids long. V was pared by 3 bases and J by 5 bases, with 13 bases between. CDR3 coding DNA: TGCAGCGTTGAGGACTCCTTTGGGGAGACCCAGTACTTC. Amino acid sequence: CSVEDSFGETQYF.

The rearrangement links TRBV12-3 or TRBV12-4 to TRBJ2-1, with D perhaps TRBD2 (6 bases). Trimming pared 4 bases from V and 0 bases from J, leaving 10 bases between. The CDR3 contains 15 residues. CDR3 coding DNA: TGTGCCAGCAGTTCGGACTACCCCTCCTACAATGAGCAGTTCTTC. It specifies CASSSDYPSYNEQFF.

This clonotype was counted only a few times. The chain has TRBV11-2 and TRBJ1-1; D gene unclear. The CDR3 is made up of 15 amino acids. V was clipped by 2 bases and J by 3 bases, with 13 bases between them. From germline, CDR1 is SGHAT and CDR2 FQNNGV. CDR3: CASSLSPTRYTEAFF. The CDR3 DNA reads TGTGCCAGCAGCTTAAGCCCGACCCGATACACTGAAGCTTTCTTT.

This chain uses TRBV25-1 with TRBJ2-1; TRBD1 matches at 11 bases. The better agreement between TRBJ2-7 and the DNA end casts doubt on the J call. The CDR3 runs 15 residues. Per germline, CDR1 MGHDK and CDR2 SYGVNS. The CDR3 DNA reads TGTGCCAGCAGTGCCAGGACAGGGGGCAAGGACGAGCAGTACTTC. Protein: CASSARTGGKDEQYF.

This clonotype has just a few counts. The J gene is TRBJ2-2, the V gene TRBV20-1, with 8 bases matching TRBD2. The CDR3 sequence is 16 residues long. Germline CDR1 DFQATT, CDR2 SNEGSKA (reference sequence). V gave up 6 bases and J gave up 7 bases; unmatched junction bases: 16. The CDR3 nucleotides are TGCAGTGCGCCTCACCCGGCGGGGGGCATGGGCGGGGAGCTGTTTTTT. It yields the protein CSAPHPAGGMGGELFF.

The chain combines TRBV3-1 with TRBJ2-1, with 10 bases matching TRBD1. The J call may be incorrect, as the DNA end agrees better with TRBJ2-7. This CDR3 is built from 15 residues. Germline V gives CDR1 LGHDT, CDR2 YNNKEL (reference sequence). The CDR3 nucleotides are TGTGCCAGCAGCCAAGGACAGGGGGCTTTCAACGAGCAGTACTTC. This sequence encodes CASSQGQGAFNEQYF.

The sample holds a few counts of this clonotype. The CDR3 here is CASSPPLGYYGYTF. The CDR3 nucleotides are TGTGCCAGCAGCCCCCCCTTGGGCTACTATGGCTACACCTTC. This chain joins TRBV14 and TRBJ1-2; D is unresolved. CDR1 is SGHDN, CDR2 FVKESK, per germline. This CDR3 has 14 amino acids. V lost 4 bases and J 3 bases, leaving 12 bases between the germline ends.